This TCR beta chain was identified during a study of T-cell memory formation after mild COVID-19. TCRdb reprocessed the 5' RACE reads with MiXCR, giving one entry per CDR3 protein. The table shows under 110,000 distinct CDR3 sequences, with about 18% occurring only once. V was trimmed by 4 bases and J by 3 bases, leaving 23 bases between them. Per the germline V gene, CDR1 is SGHVS and CDR2 is FNYEAQ. The CDR3 is 18 residues long. This TCR was sampled from an adult woman who had mild COVID-19 (a few samples of this study predate the infection). Cell type and time point are not known. The sample was PBMCs or a T cell subset sorted from them (not recorded which). The gene calls are TRBV7-6 and TRBJ2-3, with a tentative D call TRBD1 (6 bases). The CDR3 DNA is TGTGCCAGCAGCTCCCGACCACAGGGCACACATTATACAGATACGCAGTATTTT. Translating gives CASSSRPQGTHYTDTQYF.